This T cell receptor (beta chain) was recorded in a study of cytomegalovirus exposure and HLA in healthy donors (dated by TCRdb to between 2016 and 2019). Regarding the research as a whole: An earlier analysis of approximately 550 of the donors reported approximately 270 Gb of sequence data and roughly 110 million unique TCR beta sequences from about 179 million T cells. An early release covering roughly 600 HLA-typed donors comprised approximately 300 gigabases of sequencing data and 65 million to 100 million unique TCR sequences. Of the 300 to 400 genotyped donors, about 80% fell in the genetic ancestry cluster associated with self-reported Caucasian donors. The study aimed to test whether cataloging public T cell receptors could reveal signatures of past pathogen exposure. The T cell repertoires of around 670 subjects were profiled by immunosequencing and related to cytomegalovirus serostatus. A separate validation cohort of more than 100 different subjects was used in addition to the roughly 700-subject first cohort. High-throughput TCR immunosequencing, statistical association of individual TCRs with disease status, and machine learning were combined to predict cytomegalovirus infection status. A later analysis re-analyzed previously published TCR beta repertoires from approximately 700 donors and added high-resolution HLA genotyping to study TCR occurrence patterns. The later analysis used no new phenotypic data to find candidate immune exposures, relying instead on TCR beta sequences and their occurrence across donors. An earlier analysis of approximately 630 of the donors applied high-throughput TCR beta sequencing to assess whether each TCR beta V gene segment acted as functional or pseudogenic. Donor age, sex, ethnicity and CMV serostatus were compiled alongside the repertoire data. A later genetic analysis took genome-wide SNP genotypes for 398 of the 666 donors and used that subset as a discovery cohort. Every discovery cohort repertoire had been produced on one sequencing platform. HLA typing included class I and class II loci at four-digit resolution. Typing coverage varied by locus: about 620-630 donors for A, B, C, DRB1 and DQB1; around 560 for DQA1; more than 600 for DPA1; around 450 for DPB1. A handful of DR-DQ haplotypes were handled as single units for association and clustering because linkage in the cohort was strong. Across approximately 400 genotyped donors of the cohort, an average of roughly 250,000 unique TCR beta nucleotide sequences per donor were sequenced, and 15% to 20% of those sequences were non-productive.

General study outcomes and caveats: Because HLA typing was missing for some donors at each locus, association tests included only the typed subset. Only TCR beta chains were sequenced in this cohort, and the absence of alpha or paired-chain data limited detectable features. The earlier analysis of almost 600 of the donors excluded roughly 17 rarely observed V segments, including chromosome 9 orphons, because counts were too low. A later genetic analysis associated a missense DCLRE1C variant with V-gene and J-gene trimming of TCR beta chains, and an independent cohort replicated the association. Broadly in line with IMGT annotations, most TCR beta V segments showed up in productive rearrangements about 90% or about 30% of the time in an earlier analysis of 450 to 750 of the donors. A later analysis found that most CMV-associated TCR beta chains appeared HLA-restricted, with HLA associations seemingly driven largely by CMV exposure. Immune exposure information for the cohort was limited to CMV serostatus. Most TCR sequences were observed very rarely across donors, whereas some public TCRs were present in many individuals. A later analysis found that HLA-associated TCR beta chains were more clonally expanded and had lower generation probabilities than equally common non-associated chains. In vitro tests confirmed that a few of the cytomegalovirus-associated TCR beta chains recognize cytomegalovirus antigens. Correlated functional status among segregating V segments might be attributable to linkage disequilibrium, but an unknown experimental factor could not be ruled out. According to a later analysis, parvovirus B19, influenza, CMV and Epstein-Barr virus appeared linked to several top co-occurrence clusters. Presence/absence analyses assumed roughly uniform sequencing depth across donors, an assumption that may not hold. When HLA alleles, especially DR and DQ, strongly co-occurred, attributing TCR associations to individual alleles was difficult. At a false discovery rate of 0.05, a later analysis linked around 17,000 TCR beta sequences to specific HLA alleles. A further reported finding was that TCR beta sequences accurately predicted the HLA-A and HLA-B alleles for most subjects in the first cohort. The study gave a list of more than 150 TCR beta chains associated with cytomegalovirus. The authors suggested that the approach could potentially be generalized to other disease states and immunological phenotypes. The sequencing pipeline was judged likely to have produced a cluster of highly shared sequence variants as a technical artifact. In a later analysis, TCR association rates were found to vary across HLA loci, with the most associated TCRs seen for DRB1 alleles and the fewest for HLA-C alleles. A later genetic analysis reported fewer N-insertions in productive TCRs among donors in an Asian-associated ancestry cluster than the roughly 640-donor mean. The classifier was reported to diagnose cytomegalovirus status with high specificity and sensitivity in both the original cohort and the validation cohort. Because the 87-base-pair reads could not distinguish some IMGT-functional V segments, including TRBV6-2 and TRBV6-3, those segments were excluded.

The protocol used for the library was the immunoSEQ multiplex PCR assay. The multiplex PCR relied on a mix of 60 forward primers for TCR Vbeta segments and 13 reverse primers for TCR Jbeta segments. A multiplex PCR assay on genomic DNA amplified the CDR3 region of rearranged TCR beta genes. The Illumina HiSeq System was used to sequence the amplified TCR beta libraries as 87-base-pair reads. The study's own analysis went as follows. In a later analysis, tens of millions of unique TCR beta chains were counted across the approximately 670 repertoires, and around 10 million of these chains were shared by at least two donors. Raw reads were error-corrected and collapsed into unique sequences by a nearest-neighbor algorithm in which closely related sequences were merged to remove PCR and sequencing errors. V, D and J gene segments were assigned by aligning CDR3 sequences to IMGT reference sequences. For a sequence to be retained, at least a six-nucleotide match to both a V gene segment and a J gene segment was required. Rearrangements were called productive when the CDR3 lacked stop codons and stayed in frame with V and J; all others were non-productive. CDR3 was defined according to IMGT convention as the region running from the second conserved V-encoded cysteine to the conserved J-encoded phenylalanine. The earlier analysis of some 580 of the donors excluded any sequence lacking an unambiguous match to a single V gene segment. In an earlier analysis of roughly 500 of the donors, V segments were called functional above 56.7% productive rearrangements and were called segregating when the between-donor standard deviation exceeded 5%. A statistical classification framework was developed to diagnose cytomegalovirus status using the catalog of TCR beta chain sequences. In a later analysis, V and J genes were assigned by comparing TCR nucleotide sequences against IMGT/GENE-DB human TR gene sequences. In a later analysis, CDR3 sequences and most-parsimonious VDJ recombination scenarios were assigned using the TCRdist pipeline. In a later analysis, each TCR beta chain was defined by its CDR3 amino acid sequence together with its V-gene family, and reads lacking a unique V-gene family were excluded. A later analysis removed 450 to 600 highly shared, low-generation-probability nucleotide sequences to deal with suspected cross-contamination and a sequencing artifact. A later analysis calculated a clonal expansion index for each public chain from normalized within-repertoire ranks of inferred template counts. A later analysis computed generation probabilities with a VDJ recombination model fitted to out-of-frame rearrangements, and checked the results against IGoR. In a later analysis, TCR-TCR, TCR-HLA and TCR-CMV co-occurrence was scored with hypergeometric tests, and a repertoire-size bias correction was applied to TCR pairs. In a later analysis, false discovery rates were estimated by permuting HLA or CMV assignments 20 times. In a later analysis, co-occurring TCRs were grouped with DBSCAN, and TCRdist sequence similarity was added when clustering was performed within HLA-allele-positive subsets. For co-occurrence clustering, repertoires with fewer than 30,000 or more than 120,000 public chains were excluded, along with five repertoires with anomalous nucleotide sharing. Entries here come from immuneACCESS through TCRdb and include only in-frame sequences with V and J called. Some clones fail to appear in such tables; in the studies checked, an unresolved V gene covers under half of the shortfall, and the cause of the remainder is unknown. The V and J calls and clone size are taken from that table; D and trimming were inferred from the DNA. The sample has about 120,000 clones on record, roughly 9.9% of them singletons. The biggest ten clones account for less than 4% of the sample.

At the junction V is shortened by 4 bases and J by 2 bases, with 14 bases in between. For CDR1 and CDR2, the germline V gene lists SQVTM and ANQGSEA. The CDR3, from cysteine to phenylalanine, totals 14 residues. Only CDR3 DNA is held: 42 bases, read in frame from base 1. The cohort consisted of 600 to 700 healthy bone marrow donors. Cohort members were all nominally healthy when sampled, although unrecorded immune exposures were likely present. The donor was CMV seronegative and belonged to the group of over 350 seronegative cohort members. Every donor gave a peripheral blood sample, and the peripheral blood mononuclear cells from that sample were used for TCR beta sequencing. The Qiagen DNeasy Blood Extraction Kit was used to extract genomic DNA from the blood cell samples. Notes on this clone: Its antigen is not yet known. The input lacks base qualities; no much larger clone sits a single base away.

The origin of this receptor is a man between 25 and 39 years old in good health and CMV-seronegative. Material for sequencing was PBMCs. The chain is made from TRBV29-1 and TRBJ1-2, with no reliable assignment of the D segment. This receptor carries the CDR3 CSVVELPTNYGYTF. The DNA reads as follows: TGCAGCGTTGTTGAGCTCCCGACAAACTATGGCTACACCTTC. Joined to the reference TRBV29-1 and TRBJ1-2 proteins, this CDR3 gives the full variable domain: SAVISQKPSRDICQRGTSLTIQCQVDSQVTMMFWYRQQPGQSLTLIATANQGSEATYESGFVIDKFPISRPNLTFSTLTVSNMSPEDSSIYLCSVVELPTNYGYTFGSGTRLTVV.